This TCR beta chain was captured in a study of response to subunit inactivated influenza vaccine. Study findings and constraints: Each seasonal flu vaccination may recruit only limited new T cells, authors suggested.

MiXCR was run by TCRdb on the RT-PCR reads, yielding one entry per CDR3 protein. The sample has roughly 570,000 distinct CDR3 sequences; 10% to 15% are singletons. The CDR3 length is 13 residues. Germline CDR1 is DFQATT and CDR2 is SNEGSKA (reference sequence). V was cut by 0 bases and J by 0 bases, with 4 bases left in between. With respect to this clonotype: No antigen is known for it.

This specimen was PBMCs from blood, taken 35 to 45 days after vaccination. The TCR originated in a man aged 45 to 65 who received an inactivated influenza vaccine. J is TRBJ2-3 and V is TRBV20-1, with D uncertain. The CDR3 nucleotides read TGCAGTGCTAGAGATGGGAGCACAGATACGCAGTATTTT. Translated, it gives CSARDGSTDTQYF.